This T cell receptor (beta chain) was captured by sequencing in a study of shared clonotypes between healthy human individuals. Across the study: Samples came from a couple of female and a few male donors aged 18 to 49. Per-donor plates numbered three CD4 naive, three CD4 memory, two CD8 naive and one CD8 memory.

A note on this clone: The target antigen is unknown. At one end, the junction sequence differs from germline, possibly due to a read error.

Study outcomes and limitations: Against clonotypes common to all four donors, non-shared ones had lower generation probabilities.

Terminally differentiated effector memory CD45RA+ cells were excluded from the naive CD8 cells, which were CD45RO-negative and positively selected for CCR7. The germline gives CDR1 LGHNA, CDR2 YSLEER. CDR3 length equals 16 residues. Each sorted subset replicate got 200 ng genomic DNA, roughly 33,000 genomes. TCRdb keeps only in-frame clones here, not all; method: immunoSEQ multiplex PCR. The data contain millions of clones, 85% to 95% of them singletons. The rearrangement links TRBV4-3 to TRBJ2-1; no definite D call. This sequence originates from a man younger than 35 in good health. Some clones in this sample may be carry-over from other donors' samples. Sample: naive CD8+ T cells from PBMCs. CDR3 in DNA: TGCGCCAGCAGCGAAGACTCCCTGAGCTCCTACAATGAGCAGTTCTTC. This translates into CASSEDSLSSYNEQFF.